This T cell receptor beta chain was observed in a study of T cell responses to AZD1222 COVID-19 vaccine (dated by TCRdb to 2020 to 2023). Turning to the overall study: AZD1222 recipients whose second dose came at about 4 weeks and those whose second dose came at about 12 weeks were combined into one group, since spike-specific TCR depth and breadth did not differ between the two schedules. A total of 230 to 250 trial participants underwent TCR sequencing, of whom about 210 had received two doses of AZD1222 and roughly 26 had received two doses of the MenACWY control vaccine. Enrollment into the trials was organized by age into subgroups of 18-55, 56-69 and 70-plus years, and those subgroups contained roughly 140, 27 and 60 TCR-sequenced participants, respectively.

The CDR3 regions of human TCRbeta chains were subjected to immunosequencing. The authors processed their data as follows. Repertoire TCRs were checked for matches against a reference library of SARS-CoV-2-specific TCRs that had been generated using the MIRA antigen-specificity platform. Breadth was defined as the fraction of unique TCRs that were SARS-CoV-2-associated, and depth was defined as the fraction of total T cells that were SARS-CoV-2-associated. Using the MIRA data, every spike-specific TCR was mapped to the spike region that the TCR reacted to and assigned to either a CD4 or a CD8 class. Log10-transformed breadth and depth values were compared by one-way ANOVA with Sidak's multiple comparisons tests. TCRdb took over this immuneACCESS table, retaining in-frame rearrangements with V and J assigned. Such tables are incomplete; in checked studies, under half of the missing clones stem from an unresolved V gene, and the remainder is unexplained. The V and J calls and clone size come from that table; D and trimming were worked out from the DNA. The sample data list approximately 56,000 clones, and approximately 85% of these were observed just once. The top ten constitute about 14% of the sample.

The time point tag for this specimen amounts to: baseline before first vaccination. Samples from vaccinated people were obtained from the UK trials COV001 and COV002, which included a single-blind randomized controlled phase 2/3 trial of AZD1222 (ChAdOx1 nCoV-19) in healthy adults. Trial participant PBMC samples were collected at day 0 and day 28 after the second dose for TCRbeta chain sequencing. CDR1 and CDR2 are drawn from the germline V gene: MNHEY, SVGAGI. The germline V and J ends show losses of 1 base and 8 bases respectively, and no gene match explains 11 bases of the junction. The CDR3 goes from the cysteine to the phenylalanine over 16 residues. CDR3 DNA is the only sequence kept; it has 48 bases, read in frame from the first base. The paper as a whole reports these results and caveats: Most participants were white British and females outnumbered males, and the authors suggested that clonal diversity may have been underestimated. Spike-specific TCR breadth and depth rose significantly after two AZD1222 doses compared with day 0 and with MenACWY recipients. Vaccine-associated CD4 TCRs spanned the whole spike protein, with dominant responses in regions 160-218 and 743-854. Only a handful of AZD1222 recipients were SARS-CoV-2 seropositive at baseline, limiting conclusions about previously exposed vaccinees. Because no samples from the day 14 peak response were available, repertoires could be characterized only after the peak T cell response. In the small 56-69-year group, the increase in depth fell short of significance, most likely because of low power. Reportedly, almost half of the unique spike-specific TCRs recognized epitopes lying outside the regions that are mutated in the B.1.351 and B.1.1.7 variants.

This clone appeared once. Its cognate antigen has yet to be identified. Base qualities were left out, and no much larger clone turns up one base away. The TCR was taken from an adult in good health. The source was peripheral blood, collected on day 0 of AZD1222 vaccination. In this chain, TRBV6-5 is recombined with TRBJ1-2; 9 junctional bases match TRBD1. The CDR3 is CASSYFGTGREYGYTF. The base sequence is TGTGCCAGCAGTTACTTCGGGACAGGGAGGGAATACGGCTACACCTTC.